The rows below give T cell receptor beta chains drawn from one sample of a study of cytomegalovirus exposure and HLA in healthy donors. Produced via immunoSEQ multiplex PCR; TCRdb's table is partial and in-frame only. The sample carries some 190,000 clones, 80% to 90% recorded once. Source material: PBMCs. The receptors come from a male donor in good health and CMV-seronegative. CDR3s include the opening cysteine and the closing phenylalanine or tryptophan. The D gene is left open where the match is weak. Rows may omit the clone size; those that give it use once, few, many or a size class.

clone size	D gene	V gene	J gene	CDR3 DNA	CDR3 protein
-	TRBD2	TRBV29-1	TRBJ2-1	TGCAGCGTTGAATTAGCGGGAGCCTACAATGAGCAGTTCTTC	CSVELAGAYNEQFF
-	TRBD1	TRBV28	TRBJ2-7	TGTGCCAGCAGTATACAGGGGATGGGCTACGAGCAGTACTTC	CASSIQGMGYEQYF
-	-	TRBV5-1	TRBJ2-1	TGCGCCAGCAGCTTGAGGAGGGGGGGCCACAATGAGCAGTTCTTC	CASSLRRGGHNEQFF
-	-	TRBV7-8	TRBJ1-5	TGTGCCAGCAGCTTAACCCGACGGGGGTATAGCAATCAGCCCCAGCATTTT	CASSLTRRGYSNQPQHF
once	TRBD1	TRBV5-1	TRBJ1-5	TGCGCCAGCAGCTTGGGGGGACAGGGGCATCAGCCCCAGCATTTT	CASSLGGQGHQPQHF
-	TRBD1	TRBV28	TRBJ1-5	TGTGCCAGCAGTTTTAGGTTGGGACAGGGGGCGGTTCCGCCCCAGCATTTT	CASSFRLGQGAVPPQHF
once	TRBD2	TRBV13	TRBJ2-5	TGTGCCAGCAGCTTAAATAAGGCGGGGGGGCTAGAGACCCAGTACTTC	CASSLNKAGGLETQYF
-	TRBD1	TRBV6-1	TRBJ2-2	TGTGCCAGCCAATTGAAACAGGGGGGCACCGGGGAGCTGTTTTTT	CASQLKQGGTGELFF
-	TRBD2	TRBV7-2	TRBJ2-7	TGTGCCAGCAGCTTTAAGGGACTAGCGGGATACGAGCAGTACTTC	CASSFKGLAGYEQYF
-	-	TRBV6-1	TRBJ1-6	TGTGCCAGCAGTGAATTGTCGGGGAGGGATAATTCACCCCTCCACTTT	CASSELSGRDNSPLHF
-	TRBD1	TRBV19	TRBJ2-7	TGTGCCAGTACGGGGACAGCGAACTCCTACGAGCAGTACTTC	CASTGTANSYEQYF
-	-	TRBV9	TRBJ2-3	TGTGCCAGCAGCTTCCCCGCCGGTTCCCCCCCAGATACGCAGTATTTT	CASSFPAGSPPDTQYF
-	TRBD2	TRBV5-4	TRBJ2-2	TGTGCCAGCAGCCCGCGGACTAGCGGGGGCACCGGGGAGCTGTTTTTT	CASSPRTSGGTGELFF
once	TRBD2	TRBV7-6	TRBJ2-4	TGTGCCAGCAGCTTAGAGGACAACGGGGGGAACATTCAGTACTTC	CASSLEDNGGNIQYF
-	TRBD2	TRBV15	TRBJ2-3	TGTGCCACCAGCGGAAGACTAGCGGGAGGATCAGATACGCAGTATTTT	CATSGRLAGGSDTQYF
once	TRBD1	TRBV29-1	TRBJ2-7	TGCAGCGTCGTACAGGGGGTCACTGCCTACGAGCAGTACTTC	CSVVQGVTAYEQYF
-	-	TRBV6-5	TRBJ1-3	TGTGCCAGCAGACAGGGAACCTCAGGGGACACCATATATTTT	CASRQGTSGDTIYF
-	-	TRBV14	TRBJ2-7	TGTGCCAGCAGCCAAGATGTGGGGCGCCCCACCTACGAGCAGTACTTC	CASSQDVGRPTYEQYF
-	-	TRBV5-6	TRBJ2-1	TGTGCCAGCAGCTTGGAACGCATGGCGGCCTACAATGAGCAGTTCTTC	CASSLERMAAYNEQFF
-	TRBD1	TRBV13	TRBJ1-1	TGTGCCAGCAGGGAAGGACAGGGGCGACGAACTGAAGCTTTCTTT	CASREGQGRRTEAFF
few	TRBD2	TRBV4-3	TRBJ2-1	TGCGCCAGCAGCCAAGATCCGACTAGCGGGAGACGGGGGCAGTTCTTC	CASSQDPTSGRRGQFF
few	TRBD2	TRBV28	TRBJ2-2	TGTGCCAGCAGTTTAGGGACTAGCGGTTGGTACGGGGAGCTGTTTTTT	CASSLGTSGWYGELFF
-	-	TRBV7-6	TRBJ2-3	TGTGCCAGCAGCTTAACGGGGGTAGGAAGCACAGATACGCAGTATTTT	CASSLTGVGSTDTQYF
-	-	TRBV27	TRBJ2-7	TGTGCCAGCAGTTTAGCGGGACAGCACCTCTCCTACGAGCAGTACTTC	CASSLAGQHLSYEQYF
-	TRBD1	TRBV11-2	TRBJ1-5	TGTGCCAGCAGCAACCGCAGACAGGGGTCCGGTCAGCCCCAGCATTTT	CASSNRRQGSGQPQHF
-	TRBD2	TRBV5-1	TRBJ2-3	TGCGCCAGCAGCTCTGGACTAGCGGGAGGACGGGGTACCACAGATACGCAGTATTTT	CASSSGLAGGRGTTDTQYF
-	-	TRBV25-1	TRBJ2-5	TGTGCCAGCAGTCTCCAGGGGCTCATCGAAGAGACCCAGTACTTC	CASSLQGLIEETQYF
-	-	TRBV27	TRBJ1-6	TGTGCCAGCAGTTACAACAGGCGAAATAATTCACCCCTCCACTTT	CASSYNRRNNSPLHF
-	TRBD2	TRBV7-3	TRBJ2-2	TGTGCCAGCAGCTTGGCAGGGAGGGGCACCGGGGAGCTGTTTTTT	CASSLAGRGTGELFF
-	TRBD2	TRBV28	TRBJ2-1	TGTGCCAGCAGTCCTAGCGGGAGGGTTTACAATGAGCAGTTCTTC	CASSPSGRVYNEQFF
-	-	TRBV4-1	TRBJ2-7	TGCGCCAGCAGCTGGAAGCGGGCGGACGGCAGCTCCTACGAGCAGTACTTC	CASSWKRADGSSYEQYF
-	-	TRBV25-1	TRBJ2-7	TGTGCCAGCAGCTTGGTAGCCTACGAGCAGTACTTC	CASSLVAYEQYF
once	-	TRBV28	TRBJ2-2	TGTGCCAGCAGCAGAAGAACAGGGTCCACCGGGGAGCTGTTTTTT	CASSRRTGSTGELFF